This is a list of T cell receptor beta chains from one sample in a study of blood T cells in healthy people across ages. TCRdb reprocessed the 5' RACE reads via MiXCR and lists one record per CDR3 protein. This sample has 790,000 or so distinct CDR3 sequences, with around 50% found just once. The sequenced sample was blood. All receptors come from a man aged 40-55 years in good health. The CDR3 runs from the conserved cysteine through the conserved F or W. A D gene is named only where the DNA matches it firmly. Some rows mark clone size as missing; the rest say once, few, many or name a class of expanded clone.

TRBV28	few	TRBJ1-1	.	CARDDPEAFF	TGTGCCAGAGACGACCCTGAAGCTTTCTTT
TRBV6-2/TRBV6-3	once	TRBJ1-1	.	CASRQETTEAFF	TGTGCCAGTAGACAGGAGACCACTGAAGCTTTCTTT
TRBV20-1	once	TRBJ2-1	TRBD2	CSARQYQGLAGDNVSYNEQFF	TGCAGTGCTAGACAATATCAGGGACTAGCGGGGGACAACGTCTCCTACAATGAGCAGTTCTTC
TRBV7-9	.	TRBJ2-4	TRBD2	CASTPEQRAGGPPKNIQYF	TGTGCCAGCACCCCTGAGCAAAGGGCGGGAGGGCCTCCCAAAAACATTCAGTACTTC
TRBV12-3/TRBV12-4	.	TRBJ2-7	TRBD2	CASPRRGGRYEQYF	TGTGCCAGTCCTCGGCGGGGGGGGCGCTACGAGCAGTACTTC
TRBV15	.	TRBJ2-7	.	CATSQSPVKEQYF	TGTGCCACCTCACAAAGCCCGGTGAAAGAGCAGTACTTC
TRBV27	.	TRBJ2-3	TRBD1	CASSRDRFTDTQYF	TGTGCCAGCAGTCGGGACAGGTTCACAGATACGCAGTATTTT
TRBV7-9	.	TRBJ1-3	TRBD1	CASSPRTGGGSGNTIYF	TGTGCCAGCAGCCCCCGGACAGGGGGGGGCTCTGGAAACACCATATATTTT
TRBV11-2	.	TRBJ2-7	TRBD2	CASSITGTRDYEQYF	TGTGCCAGCAGCATAACTGGGACTAGAGATTACGAGCAGTACTTC
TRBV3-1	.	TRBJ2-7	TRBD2	CASSQEWWAGGPQEQYF	TGTGCCAGCAGCCAAGAATGGTGGGCGGGAGGGCCTCAAGAGCAGTACTTC
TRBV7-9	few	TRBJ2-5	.	CASSPYGETQYF	TGTGCCAGCAGCCCCTACGGTGAGACCCAGTACTTC
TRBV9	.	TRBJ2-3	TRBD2	CASSVSAGESTDTQYF	TGTGCCAGCAGCGTAAGTGCGGGGGAGAGCACAGATACGCAGTATTTT
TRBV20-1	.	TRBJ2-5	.	CSARDAGEETQYF	TGCAGTGCTAGAGATGCAGGGGAAGAGACCCAGTACTTC
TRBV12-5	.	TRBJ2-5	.	CASGLVGRETQYF	TGTGCTAGTGGTTTGGTAGGTCGAGAGACCCAGTACTTC
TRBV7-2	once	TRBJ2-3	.	CASSLDHEGDTQYF	TGTGCCAGCAGCCTCGACCACGAGGGAGATACGCAGTATTTT
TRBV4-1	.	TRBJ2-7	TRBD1	CASSQGQGGDYEQYF	TGCGCCAGCAGCCAAGGACAGGGGGGAGACTACGAGCAGTACTTC
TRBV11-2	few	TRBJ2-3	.	CASSLGENTQYF	TGTGCCAGCAGCTTGGGGGAAAATACGCAGTATTTT
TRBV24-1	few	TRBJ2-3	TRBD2	CATSDHKTSGSADTQYF	TGTGCCACCAGTGACCACAAAACTAGCGGGAGCGCAGATACGCAGTATTTT
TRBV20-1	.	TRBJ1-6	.	CSATLGWQSSYNSPLHF	TGCAGTGCGACGTTGGGATGGCAAAGCTCCTATAATTCACCCCTCCACTTT
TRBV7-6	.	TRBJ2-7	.	CASSLAPGGGTYEQYF	TGTGCCAGCAGCTTAGCGCCCGGAGGAGGCACCTACGAGCAGTACTTC
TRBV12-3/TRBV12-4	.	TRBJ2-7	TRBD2	CASSSLAGKGDYEQYF	TGTGCCAGCAGTTCTCTAGCGGGGAAAGGGGACTACGAGCAGTACTTC
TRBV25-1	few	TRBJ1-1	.	CASSEWAGDTEAFF	TGTGCCAGCAGTGAATGGGCAGGGGATACTGAAGCTTTCTTT
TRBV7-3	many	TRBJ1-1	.	CASSLDYSGGTEAFF	TGTGCCAGCAGCTTAGATTACTCTGGAGGCACTGAAGCTTTCTTT
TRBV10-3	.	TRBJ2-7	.	CAISLNLNPYEQYF	TGTGCCATCAGCCTAAACTTAAATCCCTACGAGCAGTACTTC
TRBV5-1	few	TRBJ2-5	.	CASSLAGRTQETQYF	TGCGCCAGCAGCTTGGCCGGACGGACCCAAGAGACCCAGTACTTC
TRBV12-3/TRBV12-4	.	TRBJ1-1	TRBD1	CASRPTGVNTEAFF	TGTGCCAGCAGGCCGACAGGGGTGAACACTGAAGCTTTCTTT
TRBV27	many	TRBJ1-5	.	CASSLGGRSNQPQHF	TGTGCCAGCAGTTTAGGGGGACGTAGCAATCAGCCCCAGCATTTT
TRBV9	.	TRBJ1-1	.	CASSARQDPRGEAFF	TGTGCCAGCAGCGCCCGACAGGACCCGCGGGGTGAAGCTTTCTTT
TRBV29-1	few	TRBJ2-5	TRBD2	CSATSGGQETQYF	TGCAGCGCGACTAGCGGGGGGCAAGAGACCCAGTACTTC
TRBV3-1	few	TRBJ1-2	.	CASSPQQGEAGYTF	TGTGCCAGCAGCCCACAACAGGGAGAAGCTGGCTACACCTTC
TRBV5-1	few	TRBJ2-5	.	CASSLEIRLGQYF	TGCGCCAGCAGCTTGGAGATTCGTCTTGGGCAGTACTTC
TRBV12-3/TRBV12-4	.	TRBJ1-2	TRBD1	CASSYSRQGLNYGYTF	TGTGCCAGCAGTTACTCCAGACAGGGACTAAACTATGGCTACACCTTC
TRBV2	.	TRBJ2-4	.	CASSGLHWYF	TGTGCCAGCAGTGGCCTCCATTGGTACTTC
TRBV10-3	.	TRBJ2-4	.	CAISETVAKNIQYF	TGTGCCATCAGTGAAACAGTAGCCAAAAACATTCAGTACTTC
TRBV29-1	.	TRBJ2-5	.	CSAAGPQETQYF	TGCAGCGCCGCAGGGCCCCAAGAGACCCAGTACTTC
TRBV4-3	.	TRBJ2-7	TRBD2	CASSQDIAGGPAGEQYF	TGCGCCAGCAGCCAAGATATAGCGGGAGGGCCAGCGGGTGAGCAGTACTTC
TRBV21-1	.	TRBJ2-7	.	CASPTQGRIYEQYF	TGTGCCAGCCCGACCCAGGGTCGGATATACGAGCAGTACTTC
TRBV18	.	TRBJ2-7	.	CASSPGGTGYEQYF	TGTGCCAGCTCACCAGGAGGGACCGGGTACGAGCAGTACTTC
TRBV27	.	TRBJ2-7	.	CASSHGTNYEQYF	TGTGCCAGCAGTCACGGGACAAACTACGAGCAGTACTTC
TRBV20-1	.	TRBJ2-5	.	CSARAGGAMETQYF	TGCAGTGCTCGGGCTGGGGGGGCTATGGAGACCCAGTACTTC
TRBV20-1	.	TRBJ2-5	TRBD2	CSANTGTSGWRETQYF	TGCAGTGCCAACACGGGAACTAGCGGGTGGAGGGAGACCCAGTACTTC
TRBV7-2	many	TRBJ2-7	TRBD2	CASSLRTSGYEQYF	TGTGCCAGCAGCCTAAGGACTAGCGGGTACGAGCAGTACTTC
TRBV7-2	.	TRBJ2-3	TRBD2	CASSLAGWDTDTQYF	TGTGCCAGCAGCCTAGCGGGCTGGGACACAGATACGCAGTATTTT
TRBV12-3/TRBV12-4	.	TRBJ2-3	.	CASSPSSVDTQYF	TGTGCCAGCAGTCCCAGTTCGGTCGATACGCAGTATTTT
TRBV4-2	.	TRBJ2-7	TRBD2	CASSPVRGGQDRPYEQYF	TGTGCCAGCAGCCCGGTGCGCGGGGGGCAGGATCGGCCCTACGAGCAGTACTTC
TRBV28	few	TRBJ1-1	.	CASSFPLGGTEAFF	TGTGCCAGCAGTTTCCCTCTCGGGGGGACTGAAGCTTTCTTT
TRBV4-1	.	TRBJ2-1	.	CASSLEPDYNEQFF	TGCGCCAGCAGCTTGGAGCCAGACTACAATGAGCAGTTCTTC
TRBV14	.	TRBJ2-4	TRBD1	CASSQLGSWTGDGFGKNIQYF	TGTGCCAGCAGCCAACTCGGAAGTTGGACAGGGGATGGTTTCGGCAAAAACATTCAGTACTTC
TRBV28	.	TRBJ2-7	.	CASRAEGPLEQYF	TGTGCCAGCAGAGCGGAGGGCCCTCTCGAGCAGTACTTC